This TCR beta chain was sequenced in a study of cytomegalovirus exposure and HLA in healthy donors. Study in general: Unique TCRs from HLA-typed donors, 70 million to 85 million of them, were held in an early data release.

PCR used 60 Vbeta primers and 13 Jbeta primers. Sequencing used immunoSEQ multiplex PCR; TCRdb keeps in-frame clones, though not all of them. The repertoire holds about 95,000 clones, with around four fifths as singletons. Regarding the study as a whole: Presence/absence comparisons presumed near-even sequencing depth among donors. Common viral pathogens (according to a later analysis) appeared linked to several of the most significant clusters. A classifier reportedly called cytomegalovirus status with high sensitivity and specificity.

This CDR3 comprises 18 residues. The germline V gene has CDR1 SGHVS and CDR2 FQNEAQ. V gave up 5 bases and J gave up 2 bases; unmatched junction bases: 11. As for this clone: What it binds is not known.

The sequencing sample was made of PBMCs. V gene TRBV7-8 combines with J gene TRBJ1-5; 11 nucleotides match TRBD1. The source is a woman aged 40 to 50 in good health and CMV-seronegative. Written as DNA, the CDR3 is TGTGCCAGCAGCGATCCGGGACAGGGGGTCTCTGGCAATCAGCCCCAGCATTTT. Residues: CASSDPGQGVSGNQPQHF.